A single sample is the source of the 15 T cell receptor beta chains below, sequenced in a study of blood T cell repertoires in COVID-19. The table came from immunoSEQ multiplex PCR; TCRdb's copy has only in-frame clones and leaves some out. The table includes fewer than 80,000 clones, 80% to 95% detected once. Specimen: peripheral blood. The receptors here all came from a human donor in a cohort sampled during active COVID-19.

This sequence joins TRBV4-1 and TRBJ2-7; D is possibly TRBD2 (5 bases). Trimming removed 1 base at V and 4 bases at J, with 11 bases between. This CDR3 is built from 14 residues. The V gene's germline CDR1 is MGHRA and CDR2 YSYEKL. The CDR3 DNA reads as TGCGCCAGCAGCCAAGGAGGGCTTGGGTACGAGCAGTACTTC. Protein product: CASSQGGLGYEQYF.

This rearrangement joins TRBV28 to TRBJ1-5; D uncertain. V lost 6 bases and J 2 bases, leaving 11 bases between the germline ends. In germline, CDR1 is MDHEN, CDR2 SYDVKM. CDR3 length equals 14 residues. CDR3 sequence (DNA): TGTGCCAGCAGCCAGGTGAAAGGCAATCAGCCCCAGCATTTT. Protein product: CASSQVKGNQPQHF.

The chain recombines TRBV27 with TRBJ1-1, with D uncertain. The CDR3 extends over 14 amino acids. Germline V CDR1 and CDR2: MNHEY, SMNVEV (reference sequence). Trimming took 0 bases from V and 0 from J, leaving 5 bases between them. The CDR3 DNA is TGTGCCAGCAGTTTATCTTATTTGAACACTGAAGCTTTCTTT. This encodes CASSLSYLNTEAFF.

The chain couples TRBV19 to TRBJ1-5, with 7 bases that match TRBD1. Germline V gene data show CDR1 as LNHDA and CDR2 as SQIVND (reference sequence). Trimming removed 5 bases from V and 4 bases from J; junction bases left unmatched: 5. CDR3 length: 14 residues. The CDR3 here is CASSSRQGNQPQHF. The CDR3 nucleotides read TGTGCCAGTAGTTCCCGACAGGGAAATCAGCCCCAGCATTTT. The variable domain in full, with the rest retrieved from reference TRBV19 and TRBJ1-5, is DGGITQSPKYLFRKEGQNVTLSCEQNLNHDAMYWYRQDPGQGLRLIYYSQIVNDFQKGDIAEGYSVSREKKESFPLTVTSAQKNPTAFYLCASSSRQGNQPQHFGDGTRLSIL.

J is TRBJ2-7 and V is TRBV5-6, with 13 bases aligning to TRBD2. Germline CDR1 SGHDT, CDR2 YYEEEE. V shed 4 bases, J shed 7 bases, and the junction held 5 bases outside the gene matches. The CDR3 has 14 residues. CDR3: CASSPGLAGNEQYF. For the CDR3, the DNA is TGTGCCAGCAGCCCGGGACTAGCGGGGAATGAGCAGTACTTC.

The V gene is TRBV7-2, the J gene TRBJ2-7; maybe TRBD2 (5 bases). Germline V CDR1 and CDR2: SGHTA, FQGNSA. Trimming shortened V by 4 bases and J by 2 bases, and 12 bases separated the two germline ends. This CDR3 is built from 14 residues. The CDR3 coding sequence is TGTGCCAGCAGCTCAACAAGCGGTCCCTACGAGCAGTACTTC. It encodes CASSSTSGPYEQYF.

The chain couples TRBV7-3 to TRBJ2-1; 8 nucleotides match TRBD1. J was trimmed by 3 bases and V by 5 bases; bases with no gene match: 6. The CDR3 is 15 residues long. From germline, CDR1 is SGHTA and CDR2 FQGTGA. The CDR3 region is CASSADRGDYNEQFF. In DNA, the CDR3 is TGTGCCAGCAGCGCCGACAGGGGAGACTACAATGAGCAGTTCTTC.

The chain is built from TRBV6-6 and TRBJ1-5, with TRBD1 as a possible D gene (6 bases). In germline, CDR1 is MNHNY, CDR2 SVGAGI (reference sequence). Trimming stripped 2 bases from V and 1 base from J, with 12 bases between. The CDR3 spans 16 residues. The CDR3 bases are TGTGCCAGCAGTTACGACCAGGGGAAGAGCAATCAGCCCCAGCATTTT. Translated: CASSYDQGKSNQPQHF.

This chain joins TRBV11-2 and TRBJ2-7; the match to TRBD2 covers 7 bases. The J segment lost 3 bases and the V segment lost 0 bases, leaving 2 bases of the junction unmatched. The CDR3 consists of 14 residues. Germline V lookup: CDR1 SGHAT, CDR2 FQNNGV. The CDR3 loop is CASSLESSGYEQYF. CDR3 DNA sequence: TGTGCCAGCAGCTTAGAGTCTAGCGGCTACGAGCAGTACTTC.

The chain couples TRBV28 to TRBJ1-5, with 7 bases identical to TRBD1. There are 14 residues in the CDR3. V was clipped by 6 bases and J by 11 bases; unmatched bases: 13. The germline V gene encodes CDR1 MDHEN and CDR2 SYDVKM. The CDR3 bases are TGTGCCAGCAGCCGACAGGGAGCCTCGGGGGCCCAGCATTTT. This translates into CASSRQGASGAQHF.

The CDR3 region has the DNA TGTGCCAGCCGGGGTCCAAACTTTCACACTGAAGCTTTCTTT. It encodes CASRGPNFHTEAFF. This chain uses TRBV7-3 with TRBJ1-1, with D unresolved. Trimming pared 8 bases from V and 3 bases from J, leaving 16 bases between. This CDR3 comprises 14 residues. Germline V CDR1 and CDR2: SGHTA, FQGTGA.

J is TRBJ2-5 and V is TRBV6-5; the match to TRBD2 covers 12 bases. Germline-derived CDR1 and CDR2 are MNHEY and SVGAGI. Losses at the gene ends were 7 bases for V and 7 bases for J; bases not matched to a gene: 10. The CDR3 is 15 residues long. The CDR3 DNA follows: TGTGCCAGCACTGGACTAGCGGGGTCCGGGGGGACCCAGTACTTC. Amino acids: CASTGLAGSGGTQYF.

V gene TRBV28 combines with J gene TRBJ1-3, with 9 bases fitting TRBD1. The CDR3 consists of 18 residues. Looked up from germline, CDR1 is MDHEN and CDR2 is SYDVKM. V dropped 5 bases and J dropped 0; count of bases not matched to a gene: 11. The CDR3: CASSPDRGPPSSGNTIYF. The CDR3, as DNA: TGTGCCAGCAGTCCGGACAGGGGTCCCCCCAGCTCTGGAAACACCATATATTTT.

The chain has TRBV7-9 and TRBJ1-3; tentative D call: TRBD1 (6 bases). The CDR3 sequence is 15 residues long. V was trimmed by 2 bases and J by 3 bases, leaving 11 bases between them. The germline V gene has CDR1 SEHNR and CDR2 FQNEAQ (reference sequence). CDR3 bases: TGTGCCAGCAGCTTAACCAGGGGCGATGGAAACACCATATATTTT. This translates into CASSLTRGDGNTIYF.

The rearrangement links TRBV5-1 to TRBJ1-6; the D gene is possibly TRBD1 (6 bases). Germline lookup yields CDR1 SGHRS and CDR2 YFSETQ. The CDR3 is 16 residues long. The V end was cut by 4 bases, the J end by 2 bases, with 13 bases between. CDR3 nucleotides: TGCGCCAGCAGCACCACAGGGAGGGCCTATAATTCACCCCTCCACTTT. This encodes CASSTTGRAYNSPLHF.